This T cell receptor (beta chain) was retrieved from a study of vaccination and CD4 T cells after COVID-19. Study-level information: The convalescents included six males and four females, and among them two were Hispanic while seven were Caucasian. Post-vaccine sampling followed dose two by a median about 69 days (range 14 to 241).

Points from the study as a whole: SARS-CoV-2-reactive clonotypes showed a nonsignificant median rise from roughly 22 to 38.

TCRdb re-analysed the PCR reads in MiXCR, keeping a single row per CDR3 protein. The table includes about 18,000 distinct CDR3 sequences, just over 60% detected once. CDR3 length equals 12 residues. Germline loops: CDR1 SGHRS, CDR2 YFSETQ. The ends were cut back, 0 bases at V and 4 bases at J, with 4 bases in the middle. As for this clonotype: Its antigen remains unidentified.

The receptor was derived from a human donor who had recovered from COVID-19. The specimen was CD4+ T cells from blood, collected after SARS-CoV-2 vaccination. The rearrangement uses TRBV5-1 and TRBJ2-5; the D is unclear. CDR3 amino acids: CASSLEGETQYF. Written as DNA, the CDR3 is TGCGCCAGCAGCTTGGAAGGAGAGACCCAGTACTTC. Based on the CDR3 plus reference TRBV5-1 and TRBJ2-5, the full variable domain is KAGVTQTPRYLIKTRGQQVTLSCSPISGHRSVSWYQQTPGQGLQFLFEYFSETQRNKGNFPGRFSGRQFSNSRSEMNVSTLELGDSALYLCASSLEGETQYFGPGTRLLVL.